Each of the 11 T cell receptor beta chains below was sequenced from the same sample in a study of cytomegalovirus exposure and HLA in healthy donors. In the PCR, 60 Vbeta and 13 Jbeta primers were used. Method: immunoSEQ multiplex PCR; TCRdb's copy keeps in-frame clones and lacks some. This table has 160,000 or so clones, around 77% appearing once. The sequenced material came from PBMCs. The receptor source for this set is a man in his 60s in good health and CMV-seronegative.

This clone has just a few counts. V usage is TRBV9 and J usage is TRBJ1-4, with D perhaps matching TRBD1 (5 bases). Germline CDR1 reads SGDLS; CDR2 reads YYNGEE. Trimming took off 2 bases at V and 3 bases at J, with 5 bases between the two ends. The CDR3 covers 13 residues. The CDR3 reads CASSVGPNEKLFF. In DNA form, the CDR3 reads TGTGCCAGCAGCGTGGGGCCTAATGAAAAACTGTTTTTT.

CDR3 sequence: CASSPPTTYEQYF. The CDR3 nucleotides are TGTGCCAGCTCACCACCTACAACCTACGAGCAGTACTTC. The rearrangement joins TRBV18 to TRBJ2-7; D ambiguous. The CDR3 loop spans 13 amino acids. The V end was cut by 0 bases, the J end by 2 bases, with 5 bases between. CDR1 is KGHSH and CDR2 is LQKENI in the germline V gene. The full variable domain, completed using reference TRBV18 and TRBJ2-7, is NAGVMQNPRHLVRRRGQEARLRCSPMKGHSHVYWYRQLPEEGLKFMVYLQKENIIDESGMPKERFSAEFPKEGPSILRIQQVVRGDSAAYFCASSPPTTYEQYFGPGTRLTVT.

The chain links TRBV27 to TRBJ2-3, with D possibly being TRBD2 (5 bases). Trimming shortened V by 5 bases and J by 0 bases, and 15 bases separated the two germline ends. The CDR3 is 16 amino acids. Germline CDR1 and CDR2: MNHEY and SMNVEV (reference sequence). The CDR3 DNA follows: TGTGCCAGCAGTCCTATCCTCCGGGGTAGCACAGATACGCAGTATTTT. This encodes CASSPILRGSTDTQYF.

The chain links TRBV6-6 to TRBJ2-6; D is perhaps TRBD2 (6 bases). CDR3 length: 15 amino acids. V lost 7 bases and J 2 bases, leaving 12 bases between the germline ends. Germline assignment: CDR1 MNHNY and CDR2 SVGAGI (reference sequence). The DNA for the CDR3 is TGTGCCAGCAAGGCGGAGGGTGCTGGGGCCAACGTCCTGACTTTC. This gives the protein CASKAEGAGANVLTF.

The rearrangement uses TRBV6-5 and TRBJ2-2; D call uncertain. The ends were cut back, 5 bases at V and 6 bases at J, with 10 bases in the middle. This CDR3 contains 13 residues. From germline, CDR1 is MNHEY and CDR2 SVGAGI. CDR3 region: CASSEVWAGELFF. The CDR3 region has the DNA TGTGCCAGCAGTGAGGTTTGGGCCGGGGAGCTGTTTTTT.

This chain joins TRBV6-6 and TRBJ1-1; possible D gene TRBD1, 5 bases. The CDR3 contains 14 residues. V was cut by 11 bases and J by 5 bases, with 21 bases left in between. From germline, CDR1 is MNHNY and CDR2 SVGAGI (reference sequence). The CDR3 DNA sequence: TGTGCCTCCAGCCGGGCGAGACCAGGGACTGAAGCTTTCTTT. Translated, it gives CASSRARPGTEAFF.

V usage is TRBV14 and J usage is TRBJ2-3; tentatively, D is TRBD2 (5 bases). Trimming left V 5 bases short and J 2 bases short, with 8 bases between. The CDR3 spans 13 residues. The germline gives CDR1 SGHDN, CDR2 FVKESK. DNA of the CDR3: TGTGCCAGCAGCTTTAGCGTCACAGATACGCAGTATTTT. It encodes CASSFSVTDTQYF.

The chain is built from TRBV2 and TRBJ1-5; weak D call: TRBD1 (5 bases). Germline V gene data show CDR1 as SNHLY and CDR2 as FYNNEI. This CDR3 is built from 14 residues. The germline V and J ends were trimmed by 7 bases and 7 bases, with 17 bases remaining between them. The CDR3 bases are TGTGCCAGCAAGATTACAGGAAAGGAACAGCCCCAGCATTTT. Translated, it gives CASKITGKEQPQHF.

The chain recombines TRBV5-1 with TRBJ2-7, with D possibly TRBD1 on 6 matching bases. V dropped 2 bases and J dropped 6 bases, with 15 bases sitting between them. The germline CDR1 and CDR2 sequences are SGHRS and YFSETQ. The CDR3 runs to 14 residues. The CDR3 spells CASSFRGLRREQYF. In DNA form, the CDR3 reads TGCGCCAGCAGCTTCAGGGGCCTACGCCGCGAGCAGTACTTC.

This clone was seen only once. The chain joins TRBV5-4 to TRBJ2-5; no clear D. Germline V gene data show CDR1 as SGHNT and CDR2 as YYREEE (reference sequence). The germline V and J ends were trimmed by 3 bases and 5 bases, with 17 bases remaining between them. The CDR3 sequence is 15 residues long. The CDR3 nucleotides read TGTGCCAGCAGCTCCAGAACCGGGTCAGCCGAGACCCAGTACTTC. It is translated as CASSSRTGSAETQYF.

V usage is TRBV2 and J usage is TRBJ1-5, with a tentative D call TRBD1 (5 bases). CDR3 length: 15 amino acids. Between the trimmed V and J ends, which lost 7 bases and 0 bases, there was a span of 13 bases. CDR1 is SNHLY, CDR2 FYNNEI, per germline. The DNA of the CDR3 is TGTGCCAGCAAAACCTCAGGGTATAGCAATCAGCCCCAGCATTTT. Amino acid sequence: CASKTSGYSNQPQHF. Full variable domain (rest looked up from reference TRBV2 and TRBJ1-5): EPEVTQTPSHQVTQMGQEVILRCVPISNHLYFYWYRQILGQKVEFLVSFYNNEISEKSEIFDDQFSVERPDGSNFTLKIRSTKLEDSAMYFCASKTSGYSNQPQHFGDGTRLSIL.